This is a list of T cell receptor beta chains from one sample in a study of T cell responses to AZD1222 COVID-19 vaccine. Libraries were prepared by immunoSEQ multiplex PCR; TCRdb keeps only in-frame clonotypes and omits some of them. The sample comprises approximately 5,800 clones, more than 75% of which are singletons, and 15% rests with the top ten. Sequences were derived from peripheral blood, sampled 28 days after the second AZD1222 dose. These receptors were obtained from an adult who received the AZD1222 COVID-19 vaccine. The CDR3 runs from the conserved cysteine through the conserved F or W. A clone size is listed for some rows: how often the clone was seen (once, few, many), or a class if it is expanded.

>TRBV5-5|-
CASSSRGDSGNTIYF
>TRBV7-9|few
CASSSITAGSGYTF
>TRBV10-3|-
CAISEGRDTQYF
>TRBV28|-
CASSLQGYLNQPQHF
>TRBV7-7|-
CASSLGALAGSETQYF
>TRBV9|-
CASSPGLLYEQYF
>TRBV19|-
CASTHHTTGNTIYF
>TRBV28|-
CASSRISAGDYEQYF
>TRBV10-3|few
CAISRGQTEAFF
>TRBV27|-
CASSFHTGELFF
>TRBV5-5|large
CASSLVGTGDYEQYF
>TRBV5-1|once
CASSTGTIDTGELFF
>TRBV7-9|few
CASSTGTSGNTGELFF
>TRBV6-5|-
CASSSSGTPEAFF
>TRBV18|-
CASSPRGGGPLRNEQFF
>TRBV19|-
CASSIGGGWPEAFF
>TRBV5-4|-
CASSFGQGLETQYF
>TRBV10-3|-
CASCQAGTANEKLFF
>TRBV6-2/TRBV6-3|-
CASSYLGRGGDEQFF
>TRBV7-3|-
CASSEGLDEQFF
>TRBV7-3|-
CASSPRAHTGELFF
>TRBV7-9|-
CASSPRTTGELFF
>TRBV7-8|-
CASSSNLLAGRTYEQYF
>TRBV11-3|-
CASSLNAAVGHNEQFF
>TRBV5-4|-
CASSLGGQRKYTF